The clone carrying this T cell receptor (beta chain) has just one count. These data come from a study of blood T cell repertoires in COVID-19. V dropped 7 bases and J dropped 0 bases, with 12 bases sitting between them. Germline CDR1 SQVTM, CDR2 ANQGSEA. The CDR3 runs to 13 residues. Data came from immunoSEQ multiplex PCR; TCRdb stores just in-frame clones and leaves some out. This table has about 160,000 clones, approximately 87% appearing once. The age range of participants was 18 to 89 years, with residence in under 30 US areas. The study counted Cohort 3 donors as recovered given two negative PCRs, clearance, or symptom resolution.

The receptor was derived from a woman between 50 and 59 years old who had recovered from COVID-19. The chain carries TRBV29-1 and TRBJ1-2, with D maybe TRBD1 (5 bases). Specimen: PBMCs or T cells enriched from blood (not recorded which). Here the CDR3 DNA reads TGCAGCGGCCCACAGGCAACTAACTATGGCTACACCTTC. As protein: CSGPQATNYGYTF.